The present T cell receptor (beta chain) was sequenced within a study of CD8 T cells in ankylosing spondylitis. TCRdb called the 5' RACE reads again in MiXCR, with one record for every CDR3 protein. The sample comprises 230,000 or so distinct CDR3 sequences, more than 20% of which are singletons, and about 0.6% rests with the top ten. This clonotype was observed at least ten times. The origin of this receptor is a male donor with ankylosing spondylitis or in good health (not recorded which). Specimen: blood, either unsorted or a sorted T cell fraction (not recorded which).

CDR3 region: CSANTDRGATDTQYF. In DNA, the CDR3 is TGCAGTGCTAACACCGACAGGGGCGCAACAGATACGCAGTATTTT. The gene calls are TRBV20-1 and TRBJ2-3; 8 bases match TRBD1. Germline CDR1 is DFQATT and CDR2 is SNEGSKA (reference sequence). The CDR3 contains 15 residues. V trimming: 4 bases; J trimming: 3 bases; junction bases outside the gene matches: 9.